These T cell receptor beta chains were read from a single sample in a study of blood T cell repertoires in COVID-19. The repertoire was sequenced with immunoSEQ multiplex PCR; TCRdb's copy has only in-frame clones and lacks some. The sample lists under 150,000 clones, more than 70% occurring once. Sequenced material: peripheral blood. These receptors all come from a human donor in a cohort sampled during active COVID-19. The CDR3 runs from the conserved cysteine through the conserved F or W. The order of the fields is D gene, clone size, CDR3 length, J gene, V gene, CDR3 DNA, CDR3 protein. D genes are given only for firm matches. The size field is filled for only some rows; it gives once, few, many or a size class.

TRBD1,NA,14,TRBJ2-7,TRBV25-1,TGTGCCAGCAGTGAATCCGGAGCAGGGGGCAAGCAGTACTTC,CASSESGAGGKQYF
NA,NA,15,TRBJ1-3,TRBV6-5,TGTGCCAGCAGTTACGGGCAATACTCTGGAAACACCATATATTTT,CASSYGQYSGNTIYF
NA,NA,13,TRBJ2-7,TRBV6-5,TGTGCCAGCAGTTCCTACAGGGAAGGGGAGCAGTACTTC,CASSSYREGEQYF
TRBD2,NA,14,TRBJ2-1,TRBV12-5,TGTGCTAGTGGTCCGGGGGGGCTAAGCAATGAGCAGTTCTTC,CASGPGGLSNEQFF
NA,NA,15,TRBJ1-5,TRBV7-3,TGTGCCAGCAGCTTTTCTTCCGGTAACAATCAGCCCCAGCATTTT,CASSFSSGNNQPQHF
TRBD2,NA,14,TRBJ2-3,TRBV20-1,TGCAGTGCTAGTTCCAGCGGGGGGGCAGATACGCAGTATTTT,CSASSSGGADTQYF
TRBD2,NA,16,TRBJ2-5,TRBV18,TGTGCCAGCTCACCACCTCTACTAGCGGCGGGGGAGACCCAGTACTTC,CASSPPLLAAGETQYF
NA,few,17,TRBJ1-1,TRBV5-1,TGCGCCAGCAGCCCGCGGACCCGGGAGGTCATGAACACTGAAGCTTTCTTT,CASSPRTREVMNTEAFF
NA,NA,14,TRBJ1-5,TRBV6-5,TGTGCCAGCATGTCAACAGATAGAAGTCAGCCCCAGCATTTT,CASMSTDRSQPQHF
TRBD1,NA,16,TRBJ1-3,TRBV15,TGTGCCACCAGCAGGATACAGGGGGCGGCTGGAAACACCATATATTTT,CATSRIQGAAGNTIYF
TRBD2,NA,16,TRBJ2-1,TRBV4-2,TGTGCCAGCAGCCAAGTATTGCGGGCGGGGGTAAATGAGCAGTTCTTC,CASSQVLRAGVNEQFF
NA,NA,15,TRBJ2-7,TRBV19,TGTGCCAGTAGTATAGTAGGAGCGAACTCCTACGAGCAGTACTTC,CASSIVGANSYEQYF
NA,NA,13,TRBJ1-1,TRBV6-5,TGTGCCAGCAGTTACAGATCGGGGACTGAAGCTTTCTTT,CASSYRSGTEAFF
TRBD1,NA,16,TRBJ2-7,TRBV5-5,TGTGCCAGCAACTTTAGGTCCGGGACAGGAAAATACGAGCAGTACTTC,CASNFRSGTGKYEQYF
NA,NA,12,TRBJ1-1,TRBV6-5,TGTGCCAGCCAAAGCGGGTACACTGAAGCTTTCTTT,CASQSGYTEAFF
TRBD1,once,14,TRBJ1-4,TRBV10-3,TGTGCCACCGGACAGGGAATGGGTAATGAAAAACTGTTTTTT,CATGQGMGNEKLFF
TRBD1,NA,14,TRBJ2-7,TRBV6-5,TGTGCCAGCAGTTATTCGGACAGGGGCTACGAGCAGTACTTC,CASSYSDRGYEQYF
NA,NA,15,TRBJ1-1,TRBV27,TGTGCCAGCAAACCCCGAGGGGGAACAAACACTGAAGCTTTCTTT,CASKPRGGTNTEAFF
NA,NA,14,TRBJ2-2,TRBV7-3,TGTGCCAGCAGCTTAACGTTCTCTACCGGGGAGCTGTTTTTT,CASSLTFSTGELFF
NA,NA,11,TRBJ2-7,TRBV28,TGTGCCAGCAGTCGAGGAGGCGAGCAGTACTTC,CASSRGGEQYF
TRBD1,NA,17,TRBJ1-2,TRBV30,TGTGCCTGGAGTGTAAAGGGGACCGGACAGGTCGTCGATGGCTACACCTTC,CAWSVKGTGQVVDGYTF
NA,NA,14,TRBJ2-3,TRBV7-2,TGTGCCAGCAGCTTTTGGCGGGGTCAAGATACGCAGTATTTT,CASSFWRGQDTQYF
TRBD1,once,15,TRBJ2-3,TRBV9,TGTGCCAGCAGCGTAGGTAACAGGGGGCGCATCACGCAGTATTTT,CASSVGNRGRITQYF
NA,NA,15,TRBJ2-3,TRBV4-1,TGCGCCAGCAGCCAAGTTATAGGGGGCACAGATACGCAGTATTTT,CASSQVIGGTDTQYF
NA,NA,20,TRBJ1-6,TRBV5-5,TGTGCCAGCAGCTTGGTACTCTTGGGAGGAGGGAGCTCCTATAATTCACCCCTCCACTTT,CASSLVLLGGGSSYNSPLHF
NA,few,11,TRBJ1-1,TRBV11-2,TGTGCCAGCAGTTTCGGGTCTGAAGCTTTCTTT,CASSFGSEAFF
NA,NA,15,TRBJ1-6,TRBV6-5,TGTGCCAGCAGTTCCTATGACAGGCGATATTCACCCCTCCACTTT,CASSSYDRRYSPLHF
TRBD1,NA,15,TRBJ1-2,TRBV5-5,TGTGCCAGCAGCTGGGGGACAGGGGAGATCTATGGCTACACCTTC,CASSWGTGEIYGYTF
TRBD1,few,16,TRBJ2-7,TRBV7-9,TGTGCCAGCAGCTTAGGGACAGGGAGGAGAGCCTACGAGCAGTACTTC,CASSLGTGRRAYEQYF
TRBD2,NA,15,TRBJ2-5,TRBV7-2,TGTGCCAGCAGCAGCGGGGGGCTCCTACAAGAGACCCAGTACTTC,CASSSGGLLQETQYF
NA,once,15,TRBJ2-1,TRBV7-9,TGTGCCAGCAGCGGCCGGGACACTCACTACAATGAGCAGTTCTTC,CASSGRDTHYNEQFF
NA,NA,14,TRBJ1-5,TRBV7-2,TGTGCCAGCAGCTTTACAGGTTTCAATCAGCCCCAGCATTTT,CASSFTGFNQPQHF
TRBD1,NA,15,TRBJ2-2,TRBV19,TGTGCCAGTAGTACCGACAGGGTTTGGACCGGGGAGCTGTTTTTT,CASSTDRVWTGELFF
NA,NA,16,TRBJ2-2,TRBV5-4,TGTGCCAGCAGCCCAGTAGCAAGCGGTGGTACCGGGGAGCTGTTTTTT,CASSPVASGGTGELFF
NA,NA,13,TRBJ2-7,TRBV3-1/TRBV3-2,TGTGCCAGCAGCCAGACCGACAGTTACGAGCAGTACTTC,CASSQTDSYEQYF
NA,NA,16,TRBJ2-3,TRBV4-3,TGCGCCAGCAGCCAAGATCGAGGGGGGGAGGCAGATACGCAGTATTTT,CASSQDRGGEADTQYF
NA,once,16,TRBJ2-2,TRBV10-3,TGTGCCATCAGTGCGGACAGCGAGGCGAACACCGGGGAGCTGTTTTTT,CAISADSEANTGELFF
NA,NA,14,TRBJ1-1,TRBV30,TGTGCCTGGAGATATGGGCAGATGAACACTGAAGCTTTCTTT,CAWRYGQMNTEAFF
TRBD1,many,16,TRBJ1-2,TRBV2,TGTGCCAGCACAAGGGACAGGGTGTTCCTAAACTATGGCTACACCTTC,CASTRDRVFLNYGYTF
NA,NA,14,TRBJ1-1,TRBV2,TGTGCCAGCAGGCCAGGGGACATGAACACTGAAGCTTTCTTT,CASRPGDMNTEAFF